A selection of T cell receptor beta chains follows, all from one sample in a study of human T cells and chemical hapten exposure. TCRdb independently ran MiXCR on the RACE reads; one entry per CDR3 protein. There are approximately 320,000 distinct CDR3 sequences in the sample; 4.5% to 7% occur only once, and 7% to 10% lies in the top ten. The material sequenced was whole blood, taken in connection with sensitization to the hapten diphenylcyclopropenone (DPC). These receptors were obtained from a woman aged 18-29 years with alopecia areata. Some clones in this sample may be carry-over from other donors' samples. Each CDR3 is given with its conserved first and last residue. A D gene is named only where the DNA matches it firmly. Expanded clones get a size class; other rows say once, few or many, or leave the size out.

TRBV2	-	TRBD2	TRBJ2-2	TGTGCCAGCAGTGCCAAACACACCCTACTAGCGGGGGACACCGGGGAGCTGTTTTTT	CASSAKHTLLAGDTGELFF
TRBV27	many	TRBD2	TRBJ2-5	TGTGCCAGCAGTTTGACTAGCGGGAACCAAGAGACCCAGTACTTC	CASSLTSGNQETQYF
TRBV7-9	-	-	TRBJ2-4	TGTGCCAGCAGCTTAGGCCGGGAAAACATTCAGTACTTC	CASSLGRENIQYF
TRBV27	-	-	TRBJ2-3	TGTGCCACCTCTCTGAATGGGGCGATAACAGATACGCAGTATTTT	CATSLNGAITDTQYF
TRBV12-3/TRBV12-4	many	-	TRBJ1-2	TGTGCCAGCACCCCCAGGATCTATGGCTACACCTTC	CASTPRIYGYTF
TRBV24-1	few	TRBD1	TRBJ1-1	TGTGCCACCAGTGATACATACAGGGGGGATGAAGCTTTCTTT	CATSDTYRGDEAFF
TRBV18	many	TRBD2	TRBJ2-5	TGTGCCAGCTCACCACCGAGTCTAGCGGGAGAGACCCAGTACTTC	CASSPPSLAGETQYF
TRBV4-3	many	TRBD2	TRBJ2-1	TGCGCCAGCAGCCAAGTTAGCGGGGGGGCCTACAATGAGCAGTTCTTC	CASSQVSGGAYNEQFF
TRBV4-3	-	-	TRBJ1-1	TGCGCCAGCAGCCGCAGCCAGGGGAGGGACACTGAAGCTTTCTTT	CASSRSQGRDTEAFF
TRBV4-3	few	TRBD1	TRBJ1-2	TGCGCCAGCAGCCAAGGGACCCCGGGACAGGGCCTCTATGGCTACACCTTC	CASSQGTPGQGLYGYTF
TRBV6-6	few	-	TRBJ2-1	TGTGCCAGCAGTTACAGGGGGGACAATGAGCAGTTCTTC	CASSYRGDNEQFF
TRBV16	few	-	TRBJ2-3	TGTGCCAGCAGCCCCCGATGGGGGGACACAGATACGCAGTATTTT	CASSPRWGDTDTQYF
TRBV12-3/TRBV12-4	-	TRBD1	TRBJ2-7	TGTGCCAGCCGGGCGGGACAGGGGGGATACGAGCAGTACTTC	CASRAGQGGYEQYF
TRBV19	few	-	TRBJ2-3	TGTGCCAGTAGTATGGGCGGGGACACAGATACGCAGTATTTT	CASSMGGDTDTQYF
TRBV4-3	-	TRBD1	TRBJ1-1	TGCGCCAGCAGCCAAGATCCCGGGACAGGGATTGAAGCTTTCTTT	CASSQDPGTGIEAFF
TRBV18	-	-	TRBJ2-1	TGTGCCAGCTCAGGGGTGGACTACAATGAGCAGTTCTTC	CASSGVDYNEQFF
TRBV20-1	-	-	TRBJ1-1	TGCAGTGCTAGTCAGGGAACGACTGAAGCTTTCTTT	CSASQGTTEAFF
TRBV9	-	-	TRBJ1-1	TGTGCCAGCAGCGTAGATCTCCAGGCCAACACTGAAGCTTTCTTT	CASSVDLQANTEAFF
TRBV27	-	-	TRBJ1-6	TGTGCCAGCAGTTTGGGGGGGGCCTCTAATTCACCCCTCCACTTT	CASSLGGASNSPLHF
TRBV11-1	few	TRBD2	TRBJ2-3	TGTGCCAGCAGCCCAGGACTAGGCGACACAGATACGCAGTATTTT	CASSPGLGDTDTQYF
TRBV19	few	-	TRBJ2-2	TGTGCCGCCAGTCGGACGAGGGCGAACACCGGGGAGCTGTTTTTT	CAASRTRANTGELFF
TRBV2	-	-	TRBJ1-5	TGTGCCAGCAGTGAACCCCCCGAAGGGCAGCCCCAGCATTTT	CASSEPPEGQPQHF
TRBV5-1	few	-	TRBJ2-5	TGCGCCAGCAGCTTGGGGCAGGGCCCTCGGACCCAGTACTTC	CASSLGQGPRTQYF
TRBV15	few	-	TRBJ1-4	TGTGCCACCAGCAGGTTAAATGAAAAACTGTTTTTT	CATSRLNEKLFF
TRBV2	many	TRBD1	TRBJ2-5	TGTGCCAGCAGTCCCGGGACAGGGATCGAAAAGACCCAGTACTTC	CASSPGTGIEKTQYF
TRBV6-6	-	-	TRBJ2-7	TGTGCCAGCAGTCCAAGACAGTCCGAGCAGTACTTC	CASSPRQSEQYF
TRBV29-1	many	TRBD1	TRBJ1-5	TGCAGCGTTGAAACAGGGGATCAGCCCCAGCATTTT	CSVETGDQPQHF
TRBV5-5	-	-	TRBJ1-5	TGTGCCAGCAGCCTGCCGGGACAAAGTCAGCCCCAGCATTTT	CASSLPGQSQPQHF
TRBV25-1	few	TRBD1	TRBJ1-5	TGTGCCAGCAGTGATCGTAGGACAGGGGATCAGCCCCAGCATTTT	CASSDRRTGDQPQHF